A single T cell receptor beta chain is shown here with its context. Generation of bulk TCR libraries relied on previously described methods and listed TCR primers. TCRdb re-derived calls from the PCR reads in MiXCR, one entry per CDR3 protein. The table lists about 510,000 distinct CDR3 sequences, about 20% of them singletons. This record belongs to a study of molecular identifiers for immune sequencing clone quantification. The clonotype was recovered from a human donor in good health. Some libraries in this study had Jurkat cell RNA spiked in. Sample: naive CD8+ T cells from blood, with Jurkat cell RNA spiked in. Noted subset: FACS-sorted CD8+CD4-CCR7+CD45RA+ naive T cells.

The CDR3 DNA sequence: TGCGCCAGCAGCCAAGTACAGGGAACGGTGGAAGCTTTCTTT. This translates into CASSQVQGTVEAFF. The rearrangement links TRBV4-1 to TRBJ1-1; weak D call: TRBD1 (6 bases). From germline, CDR1 is MGHRA and CDR2 YSYEKL. CDR3 length: 14 residues. V shed 1 base and J shed 8 bases, with 14 bases lying between them.